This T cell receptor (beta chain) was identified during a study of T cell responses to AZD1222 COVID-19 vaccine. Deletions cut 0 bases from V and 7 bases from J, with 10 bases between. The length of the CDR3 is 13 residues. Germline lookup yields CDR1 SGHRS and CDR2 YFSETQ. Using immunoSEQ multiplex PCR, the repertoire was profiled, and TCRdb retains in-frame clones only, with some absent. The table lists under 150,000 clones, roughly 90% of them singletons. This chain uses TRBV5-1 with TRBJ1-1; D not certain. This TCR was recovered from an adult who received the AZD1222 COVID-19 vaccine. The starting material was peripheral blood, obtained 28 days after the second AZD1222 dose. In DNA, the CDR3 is TGCGCCAGCAGCTTGGCCGGGCGGGGTGAAGCTTTCTTT. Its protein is CASSLAGRGEAFF.